This T cell receptor (beta chain) was sequenced during a study of immune evolution from preneoplasia to lung adenocarcinoma. Study-wide points: From normal lung to invasive adenocarcinoma, top clone frequencies appeared to decrease.

Sequencing used immunoSEQ multiplex PCR; TCRdb keeps in-frame clones, though not all of them. The sample carries about 3,200 clones, 75% to 90% recorded once. As for this clone: Its antigen is undetermined.

Each case's diagnosis was confirmed by two pathologists on H&E. V was shortened by 5 bases and J by 3 bases, with 5 bases between the two germline ends. Germline V gene lookup returns CDR1 SGHTA and CDR2 FQGNSA. This CDR3 is 11 amino acids long. This sequence joins TRBV7-2 and TRBJ2-7; D gene uncertain. Sequencing input: FFPE adjacent normal lung tissue. The receptor was isolated from a person aged 35 to 50 with lung adenocarcinoma. CDR3 loop: CASSTHYEQYF. CDR3 sequence (DNA): TGTGCCAGCAGCACCCACTACGAGCAGTACTTC. Filled out from reference TRBV7-2 and TRBJ2-7, the complete variable domain reads GAGVSQSPSNKVTEKGKDVELRCDPISGHTALYWYRQSLGQGLEFLIYFQGNSAPDKSGLPSDRFSAERTGGSVSTLTIQRTQQEDSAVYLCASSTHYEQYFGPGTRLTVT.